This section outlines one TCR beta chain sequence together with its context. Data came from immunoSEQ multiplex PCR; TCRdb stores just in-frame clones and leaves some out. The sample includes 55,000 to 90,000 clones, approximately 85% seen only once; the top ten take roughly 0.4%. The sample belongs to a study of OX40 agonist ivuxolimab in advanced cancers. At cycle 4 day 1, cycle 7 day 1, and baseline, blood was sampled. Germline CDR1 SNHLY, CDR2 FYNNEI. The V and J ends lost 7 bases and 3 bases respectively, with 16 bases between them. The CDR3 extends over 14 amino acids. The rearrangement links TRBV2 to TRBJ2-7; tentatively, D is TRBD2 (6 bases). This sequence originates from an adult with an advanced solid tumor such as melanoma, head and neck, liver or kidney cancer. The sequencing used CD4+ or CD8+ T cells sorted from blood, collected in a trial of the OX40 agonist ivuxolimab. Here the CDR3 DNA reads TGTGCCAGCACTCAAGAGGCGGGATACTACGAGCAGTACTTC. Translating gives CASTQEAGYYEQYF.